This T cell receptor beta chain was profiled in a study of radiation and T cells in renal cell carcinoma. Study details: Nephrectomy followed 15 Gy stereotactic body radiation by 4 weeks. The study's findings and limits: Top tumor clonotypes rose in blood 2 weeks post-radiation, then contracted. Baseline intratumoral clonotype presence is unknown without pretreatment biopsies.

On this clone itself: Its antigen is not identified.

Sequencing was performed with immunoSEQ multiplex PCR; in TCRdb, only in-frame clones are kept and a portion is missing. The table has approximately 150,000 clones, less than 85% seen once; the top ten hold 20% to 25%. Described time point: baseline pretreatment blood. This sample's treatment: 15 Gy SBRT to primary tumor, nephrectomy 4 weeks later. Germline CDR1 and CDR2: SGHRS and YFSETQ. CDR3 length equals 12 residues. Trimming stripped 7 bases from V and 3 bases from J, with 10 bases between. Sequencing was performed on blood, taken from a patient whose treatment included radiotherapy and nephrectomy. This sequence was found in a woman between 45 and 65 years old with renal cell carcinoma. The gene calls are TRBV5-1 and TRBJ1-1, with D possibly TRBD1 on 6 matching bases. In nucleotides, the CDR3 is TGCGCCAGCGCAAGGGGGGACACTGAAGCTTTCTTT. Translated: CASARGDTEAFF. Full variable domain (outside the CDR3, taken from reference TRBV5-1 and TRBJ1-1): KAGVTQTPRYLIKTRGQQVTLSCSPISGHRSVSWYQQTPGQGLQFLFEYFSETQRNKGNFPGRFSGRQFSNSRSEMNVSTLELGDSALYLCASARGDTEAFFGQGTRLTVV.